The source of this T cell receptor (beta chain) is a study of blood T cell repertoires in COVID-19. In the study overall: PBMCs, B-cell-depleted T cells, or T cells were the source of the cDNA or gDNA that made up the material.

Germline-derived CDR1 and CDR2 are SGHNT and YYREEE (reference sequence). This CDR3 has 15 residues. V dropped 4 bases and J dropped 9; count of bases not matched to a gene: 10. In the authors' methods: Reference gene primer amplification gave estimated nucleated cell counts. Profiling relied on immunoSEQ multiplex PCR, and the TCRdb table lists in-frame clones only, not all of them. That table supplies the V and J calls and clone size; D and trimming were determined from the DNA. The repertoire has around 150,000 clones, roughly 90% of them found once; the top ten carry about 4%. This clone has only a few counts.

The receptor comes from a woman aged 55-69 years with active or convalescent COVID-19. This chain links TRBV5-4 with TRBJ1-6, with 7 bases lining up with TRBD1. Input material: peripheral blood. As DNA, the CDR3 is TGTGCCAGCAGCCGAAAAACAGGGGAACGTTCACCCCTCCACTTT. Translated, it gives CASSRKTGERSPLHF.